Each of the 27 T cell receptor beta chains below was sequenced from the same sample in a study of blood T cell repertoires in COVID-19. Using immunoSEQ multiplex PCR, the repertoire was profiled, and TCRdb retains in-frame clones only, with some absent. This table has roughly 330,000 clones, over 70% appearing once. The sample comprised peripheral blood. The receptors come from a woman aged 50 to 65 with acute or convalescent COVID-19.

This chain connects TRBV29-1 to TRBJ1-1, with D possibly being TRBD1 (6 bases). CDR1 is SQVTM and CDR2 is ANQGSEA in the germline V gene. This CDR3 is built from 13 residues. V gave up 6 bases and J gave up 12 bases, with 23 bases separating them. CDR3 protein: CSVGATGPTSPFF. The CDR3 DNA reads TGCAGCGTGGGGGCAACGGGCCCCACCTCGCCTTTCTTT.

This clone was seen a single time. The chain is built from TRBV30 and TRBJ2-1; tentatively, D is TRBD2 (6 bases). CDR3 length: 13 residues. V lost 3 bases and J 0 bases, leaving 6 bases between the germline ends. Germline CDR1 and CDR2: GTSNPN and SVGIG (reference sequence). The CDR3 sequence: CAWRTSSYNEQFF. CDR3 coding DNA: TGTGCCTGGAGGACTAGCTCCTACAATGAGCAGTTCTTC. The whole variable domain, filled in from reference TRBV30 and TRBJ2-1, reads SQTIHQWPATLVQPVGSPLSLECTVEGTSNPNLYWYRQAAGRGLQLLFYSVGIGQISSEVPQNLSASRPQDRQFILSSKKLLLSDSGFYLCAWRTSSYNEQFFGPGTRLTVL.

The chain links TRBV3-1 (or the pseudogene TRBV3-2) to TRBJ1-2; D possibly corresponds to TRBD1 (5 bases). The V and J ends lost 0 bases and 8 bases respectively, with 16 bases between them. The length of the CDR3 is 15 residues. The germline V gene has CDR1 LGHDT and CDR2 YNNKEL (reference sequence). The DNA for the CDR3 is TGTGCCAGCAGCCAAGATAGGTCGGGCAGGGTCGGCTACACCTTC. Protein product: CASSQDRSGRVGYTF.

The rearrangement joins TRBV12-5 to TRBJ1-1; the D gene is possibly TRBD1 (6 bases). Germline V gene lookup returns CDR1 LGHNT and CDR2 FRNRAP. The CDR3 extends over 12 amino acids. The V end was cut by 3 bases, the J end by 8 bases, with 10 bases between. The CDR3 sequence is CASGLGGMEAFF. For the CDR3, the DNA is TGTGCTAGTGGTTTAGGGGGAATGGAAGCTTTCTTT.

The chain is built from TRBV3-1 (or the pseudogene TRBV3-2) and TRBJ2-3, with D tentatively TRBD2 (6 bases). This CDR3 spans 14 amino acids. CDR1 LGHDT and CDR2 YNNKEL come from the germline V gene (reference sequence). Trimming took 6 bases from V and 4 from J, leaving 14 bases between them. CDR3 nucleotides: TGTGCCAGCAGGGATCTAGCGCAGGCAGATACGCAGTATTTT. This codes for CASRDLAQADTQYF.

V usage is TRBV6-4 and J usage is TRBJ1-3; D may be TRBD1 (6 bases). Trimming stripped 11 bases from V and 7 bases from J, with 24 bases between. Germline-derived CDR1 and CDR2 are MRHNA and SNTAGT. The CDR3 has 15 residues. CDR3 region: CAPLNPPQGGNTIYF. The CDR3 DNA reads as TGTGCCCCCTTGAATCCCCCACAGGGAGGGAACACCATATATTTT.

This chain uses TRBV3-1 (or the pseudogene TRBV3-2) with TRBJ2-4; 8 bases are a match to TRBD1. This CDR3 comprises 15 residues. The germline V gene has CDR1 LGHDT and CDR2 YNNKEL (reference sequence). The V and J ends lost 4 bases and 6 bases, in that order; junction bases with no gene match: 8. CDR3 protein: CASSLTAGTGNIQYF. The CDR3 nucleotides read TGTGCCAGCAGCCTAACTGCCGGGACAGGAAACATTCAGTACTTC.

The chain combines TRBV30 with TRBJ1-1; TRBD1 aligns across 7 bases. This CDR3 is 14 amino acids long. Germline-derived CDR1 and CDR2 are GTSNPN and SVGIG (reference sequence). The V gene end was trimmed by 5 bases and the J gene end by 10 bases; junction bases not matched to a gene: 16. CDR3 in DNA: TGTGCCTGGGGGCCCCGGGACAGCTCCAGGGGAGCTTTCTTT. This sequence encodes CAWGPRDSSRGAFF.

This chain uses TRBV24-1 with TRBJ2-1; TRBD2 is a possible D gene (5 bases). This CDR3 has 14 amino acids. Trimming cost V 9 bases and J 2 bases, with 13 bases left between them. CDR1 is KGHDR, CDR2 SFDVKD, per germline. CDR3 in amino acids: CATASVGAYNEQFF. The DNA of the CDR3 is TGTGCCACCGCCTCTGTGGGAGCCTACAATGAGCAGTTCTTC.

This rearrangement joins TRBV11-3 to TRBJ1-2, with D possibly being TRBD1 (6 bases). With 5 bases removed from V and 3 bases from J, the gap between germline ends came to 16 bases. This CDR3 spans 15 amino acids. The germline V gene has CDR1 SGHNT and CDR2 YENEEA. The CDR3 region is CASSPTGSKDYGYTF. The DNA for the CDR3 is TGTGCCAGCAGCCCCACAGGGTCGAAGGACTATGGCTACACCTTC.

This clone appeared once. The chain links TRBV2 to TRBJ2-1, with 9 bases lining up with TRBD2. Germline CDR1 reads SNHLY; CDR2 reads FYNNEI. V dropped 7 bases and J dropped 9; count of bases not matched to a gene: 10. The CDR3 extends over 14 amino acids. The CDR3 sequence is CASMPETSGPEQFF. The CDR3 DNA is TGTGCCAGCATGCCAGAGACTAGCGGACCTGAGCAGTTCTTC.

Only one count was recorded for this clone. The DNA of the CDR3 is TGCGCCAGCAGCGCAGAGGGGGCGAAGGACACCGGGGAGCTGTTTTTT. This gives the protein CASSAEGAKDTGELFF. This rearrangement joins TRBV5-1 to TRBJ2-2, with TRBD1 matching over 7 bases. CDR3 length: 16 residues. After removal of 4 bases from V and 3 bases from J, the junction contained 9 bases not matched to a gene. Germline lookup yields CDR1 SGHRS and CDR2 YFSETQ.

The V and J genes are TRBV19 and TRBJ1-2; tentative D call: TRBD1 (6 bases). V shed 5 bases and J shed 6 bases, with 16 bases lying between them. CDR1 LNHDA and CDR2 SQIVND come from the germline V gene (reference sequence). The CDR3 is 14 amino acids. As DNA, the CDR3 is TGTGCCAGTAGTCCTCGACAGGAATATAATGGCTACACCTTC. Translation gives CASSPRQEYNGYTF.

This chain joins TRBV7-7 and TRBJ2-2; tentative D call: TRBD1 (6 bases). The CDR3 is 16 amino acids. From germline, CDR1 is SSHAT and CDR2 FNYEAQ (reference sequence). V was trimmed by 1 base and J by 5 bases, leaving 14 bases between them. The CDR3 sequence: CASSLERTDGTGELFF. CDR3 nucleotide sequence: TGTGCCAGCAGCTTAGAAAGGACAGATGGAACCGGGGAGCTGTTTTTT.

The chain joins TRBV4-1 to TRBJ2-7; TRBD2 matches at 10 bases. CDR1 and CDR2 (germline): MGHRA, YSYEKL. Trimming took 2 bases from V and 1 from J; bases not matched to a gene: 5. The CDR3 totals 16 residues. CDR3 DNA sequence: TGCGCCAGCAGCCAACCGGGACTAGCGCATTCCTACGAGCAGTACTTC. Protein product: CASSQPGLAHSYEQYF.

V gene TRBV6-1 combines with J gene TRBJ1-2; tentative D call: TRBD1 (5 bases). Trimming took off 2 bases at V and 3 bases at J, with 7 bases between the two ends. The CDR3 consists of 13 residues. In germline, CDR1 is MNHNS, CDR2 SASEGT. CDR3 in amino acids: CASSESGDYGYTF. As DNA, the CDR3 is TGTGCCAGCAGTGAATCGGGGGACTATGGCTACACCTTC.

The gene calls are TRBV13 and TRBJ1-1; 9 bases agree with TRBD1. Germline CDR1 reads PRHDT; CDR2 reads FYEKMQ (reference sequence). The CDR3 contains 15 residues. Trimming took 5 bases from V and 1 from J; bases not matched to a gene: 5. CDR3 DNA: TGTGCCAGCAGCCCAACAGGGGGCGGGAACACTGAAGCTTTCTTT. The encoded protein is CASSPTGGGNTEAFF.

The CDR3 nucleotides are TGTGCCTGGGGGCCCCCAAGCGGAGAGACCCAGTACTTC. Protein: CAWGPPSGETQYF. This chain uses TRBV30 with TRBJ2-5, with D possibly TRBD2 on 5 matching bases. The V gene's germline CDR1 is GTSNPN and CDR2 SVGIG (reference sequence). The V and J ends lost 5 bases and 4 bases respectively, with 14 bases between them. The CDR3 length is 13 residues. The full variable domain, in which reference TRBV30 and TRBJ2-5 provide the parts outside the CDR3, is SQTIHQWPATLVQPVGSPLSLECTVEGTSNPNLYWYRQAAGRGLQLLFYSVGIGQISSEVPQNLSASRPQDRQFILSSKKLLLSDSGFYLCAWGPPSGETQYFGPGTRLLVL.

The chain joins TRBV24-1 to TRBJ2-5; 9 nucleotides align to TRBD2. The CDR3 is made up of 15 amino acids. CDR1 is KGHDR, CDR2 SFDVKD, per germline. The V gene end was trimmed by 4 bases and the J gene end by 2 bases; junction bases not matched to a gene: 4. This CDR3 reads CATSDAGGPQETQYF. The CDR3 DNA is TGTGCCACCAGTGACGCGGGGGGGCCACAAGAGACCCAGTACTTC.

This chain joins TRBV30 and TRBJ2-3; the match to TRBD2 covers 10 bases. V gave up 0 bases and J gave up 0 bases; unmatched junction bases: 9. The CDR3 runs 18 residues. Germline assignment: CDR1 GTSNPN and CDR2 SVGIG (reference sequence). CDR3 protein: CAWSVGLAGDYSTDTQYF. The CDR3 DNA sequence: TGTGCCTGGAGTGTCGGGCTAGCGGGGGACTATAGCACAGATACGCAGTATTTT.

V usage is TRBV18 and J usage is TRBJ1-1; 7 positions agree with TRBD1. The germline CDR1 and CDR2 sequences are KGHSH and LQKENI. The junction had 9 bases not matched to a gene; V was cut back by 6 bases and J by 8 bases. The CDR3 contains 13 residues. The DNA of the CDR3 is TGTGCCAGCTCCCCAAGTGTAGGGGGCGAAGCTTTCTTT. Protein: CASSPSVGGEAFF.

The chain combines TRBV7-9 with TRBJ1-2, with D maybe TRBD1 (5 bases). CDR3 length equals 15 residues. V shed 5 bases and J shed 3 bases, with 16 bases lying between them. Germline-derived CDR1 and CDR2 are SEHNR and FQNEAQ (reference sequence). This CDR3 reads CASSPDWGGDYGYTF. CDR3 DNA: TGTGCCAGCAGCCCTGATTGGGGCGGGGACTATGGCTACACCTTC.

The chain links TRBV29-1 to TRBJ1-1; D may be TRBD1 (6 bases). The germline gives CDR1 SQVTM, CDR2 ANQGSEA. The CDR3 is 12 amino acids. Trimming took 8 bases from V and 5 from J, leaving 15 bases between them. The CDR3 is CSIVGGPTEAFF. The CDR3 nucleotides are TGCAGCATTGTCGGGGGGCCAACTGAAGCTTTCTTT.

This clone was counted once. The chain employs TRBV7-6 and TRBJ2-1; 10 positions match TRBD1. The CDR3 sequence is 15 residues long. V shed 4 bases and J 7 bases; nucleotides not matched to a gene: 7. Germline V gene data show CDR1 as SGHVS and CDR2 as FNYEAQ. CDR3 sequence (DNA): TGTGCCAGCAGCTCACGGACAGGGGGTAATAATGAGCAGTTCTTC. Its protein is CASSSRTGGNNEQFF. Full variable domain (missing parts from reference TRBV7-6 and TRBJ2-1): GAGVSQSPRYKVTKRGQDVALRCDPISGHVSLYWYRQALGQGPEFLTYFNYEAQQDKSGLPNDRFSAERPEGSISTLTIQRTEQRDSAMYRCASSSRTGGNNEQFFGPGTRLTVL.

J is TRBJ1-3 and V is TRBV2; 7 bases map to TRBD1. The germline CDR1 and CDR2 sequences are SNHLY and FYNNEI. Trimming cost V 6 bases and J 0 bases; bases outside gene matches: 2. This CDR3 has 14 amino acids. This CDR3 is CASRGTASGNTIYF. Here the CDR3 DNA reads TGTGCCAGCAGAGGGACAGCCTCTGGAAACACCATATATTTT.

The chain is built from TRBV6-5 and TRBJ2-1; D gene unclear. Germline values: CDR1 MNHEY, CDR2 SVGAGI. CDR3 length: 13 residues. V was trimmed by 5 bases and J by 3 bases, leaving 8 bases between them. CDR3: CASSPQYYNEQFF. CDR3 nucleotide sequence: TGTGCCAGCAGTCCACAATACTACAATGAGCAGTTCTTC.

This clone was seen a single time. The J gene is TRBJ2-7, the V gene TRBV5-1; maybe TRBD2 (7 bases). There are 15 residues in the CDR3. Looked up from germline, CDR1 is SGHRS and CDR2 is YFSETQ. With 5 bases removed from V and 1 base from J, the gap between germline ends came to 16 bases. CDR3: CASSSGGGPSYEQYF. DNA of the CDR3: TGCGCCAGCAGTTCTGGGGGGGGCCCTTCCTACGAGCAGTACTTC.